This T cell receptor (beta chain) was identified in a study of monozygotic twins with inflammatory bowel disease. General observations from the study: Repertoire similarity matched across concordant and discordant twins, perhaps owing to limited power.

Turning to this clonotype: Its cognate antigen is unknown.

TCR libraries each used 3500 ng of total RNA. TCRdb reworked the 5' RACE reads into one entry per CDR3 protein, no DNA. The sample spans some 170,000 distinct CDR3 sequences; the ten largest clones claim 2% to 2.5%. The receptor was derived from a human donor with ulcerative colitis or Crohn's disease, or a healthy co-twin of an affected twin (not recorded which). Sequencing input: blood.

CDR3 in amino acids: CASSLGSLLDTQYF. This chain joins TRBV7-2 and TRBJ2-3. Germline V gives CDR1 SGHTA, CDR2 FQGNSA. The CDR3 is made up of 14 amino acids.